Listed below are T cell receptor beta chains from one sample, sequenced in a study of blood T cell repertoires in COVID-19. Sequencing used immunoSEQ multiplex PCR; TCRdb keeps in-frame clones, though not all of them. The sample lists roughly 130,000 clones; around nine tenths were seen once. The source material was peripheral blood. Receptor source: a man in his sixties with active or convalescent COVID-19. Each CDR3 is given with its conserved first and last residue. The D gene is left open where the match is weak. Clone size is stated in some rows and not others, as once, few, many or a class when expanded.

TRBV20-1	TRBJ2-5	TRBD2	-	TGCAGTGCTAGTCCCGGGACTAGCGGGAGAGAGACCCAGTACTTC	CSASPGTSGRETQYF
TRBV25-1	TRBJ1-1	-	-	TGTGCCAGCAGCGAACCGGTGGCAGGCGGGGAAGCTTTCTTT	CASSEPVAGGEAFF
TRBV12-3/TRBV12-4	TRBJ1-2	-	-	TGTGCCAGCAGCACCGAGGACAGCTATGGCTACACCTTC	CASSTEDSYGYTF
TRBV4-1	TRBJ1-2	-	-	TGCGCCAGCAGCCAAAACAGGGTTGGCTATGGCTACACCTTC	CASSQNRVGYGYTF
TRBV11-2	TRBJ2-7	TRBD2	-	TGTGCCAGCAGTTATCTAGCGGGAGAGCCCTACGAGCAGTACTTC	CASSYLAGEPYEQYF
TRBV9	TRBJ2-1	-	-	TGTGCCAGCAGCGTGGGGGGAGACAATGAGCAGTTCTTC	CASSVGGDNEQFF
TRBV4-2	TRBJ2-7	TRBD2	-	TGTGCCAGCAGCCGGGATGAGGGGGGACTAGCGGGAAGGTTCGAGCAGTACTTC	CASSRDEGGLAGRFEQYF
TRBV6-4	TRBJ1-6	-	once	TGTGCCAGCAGCCAAGGACAGAATAATTCACCCCTCCACTTT	CASSQGQNNSPLHF
TRBV6-5	TRBJ1-2	TRBD1	-	TGTGCCAGCAGTTACACCGGGACAGGGGCTGGCTACACCTTC	CASSYTGTGAGYTF
TRBV29-1	TRBJ2-7	-	-	TGCAGCGTTGCGGTCTCCGACGAGCAGTACTTC	CSVAVSDEQYF
TRBV28	TRBJ1-2	TRBD1	-	TGTGCCAGCAGTTTAGACAGGGTCTCCGGCTACACCTTC	CASSLDRVSGYTF
TRBV4-1	TRBJ2-1	TRBD1	once	TGCGCCAGCAGCCCCCCGGAGAAGGGGGCGAATGAGCAGTTCTTC	CASSPPEKGANEQFF
TRBV19	TRBJ1-1	-	-	TGTGCCAGTACGGCTCCAGAGGGCACGGCTGAAGCTTTCTTT	CASTAPEGTAEAFF
TRBV3-1/TRBV3-2	TRBJ1-2	-	-	TGTGCCAGCAGTCCACGGGGAAACTATGGCTACACCTTC	CASSPRGNYGYTF
TRBV7-2	TRBJ2-1	-	-	TGTGCCAGCGGCCTGGGGGGTTCCTACAATGAGCAGTTCTTC	CASGLGGSYNEQFF
TRBV5-6	TRBJ1-1	TRBD1	-	TGTGCCAGCAGCTTCCACAGGGGCCTGAACACTGAAGCTTTCTTT	CASSFHRGLNTEAFF
TRBV11-2	TRBJ1-2	TRBD1	-	TGTGCCAGCAGCTCATCGACAGGGGGCCGCGGTGGCTACACCTTC	CASSSSTGGRGGYTF
TRBV6-5	TRBJ1-3	TRBD1	-	TGTGCCAGCAGCCCACAGGGGAGCGGAAACACCATATATTTT	CASSPQGSGNTIYF
TRBV28	TRBJ2-5	TRBD1	once	TGTGCCAGCAGGCCCACCTCAGGGGGCAGGGAGACCCAGTACTTC	CASRPTSGGRETQYF
TRBV7-3	TRBJ2-7	-	-	TGTGCCAGCAGCTCCGGGACACTCTACGAGCAGTACTTC	CASSSGTLYEQYF
TRBV10-1	TRBJ2-7	-	-	TGCGCCAGTCGACATGCGACCCACGAGCAGTACTTC	CASRHATHEQYF
TRBV9	TRBJ2-5	-	-	TGTGCCAGCAGCGTAGTTGGAGTGGGGAGCCAAGAGACCCAGTACTTC	CASSVVGVGSQETQYF